The 32 T cell receptor beta chains below all came from one sample that was sequenced in a study of blood T cell repertoires in COVID-19. Clones were sequenced by immunoSEQ multiplex PCR, and TCRdb holds only the in-frame ones, with some missing. The data show roughly 250,000 clones, with about 90% seen just once and 3.5% to 4.5% held by the top ten. The sample consisted of peripheral blood. These receptors were taken from a woman aged 40-49 years with acute or convalescent COVID-19.

The V and J genes are TRBV6-5 and TRBJ1-5; the match to TRBD1 covers 7 bases. Germline loops: CDR1 MNHEY, CDR2 SVGAGI. V gave up 5 bases and J gave up 2 bases; unmatched junction bases: 6. This CDR3 spans 15 amino acids. Here the CDR3 reads CASSTQGNGNQPQHF. The DNA for the CDR3 is TGTGCCAGCAGTACACAGGGGAATGGCAATCAGCCCCAGCATTTT.

The rearrangement joins TRBV4-1 to TRBJ1-5; D is uncertain. Germline V gene lookup returns CDR1 MGHRA and CDR2 YSYEKL. CDR3 length: 14 residues. Trimming cost V 1 base and J 4 bases, with 8 bases left between them. The CDR3 protein is CASSQAEGNQPQHF. The CDR3 nucleotides are TGCGCCAGCAGCCAAGCTGAGGGAAATCAGCCCCAGCATTTT.

Comments on this clone: Distinct nucleotide sequences in the sample also encode this CDR3. The chain couples TRBV7-8 to TRBJ1-2; 11 nucleotides match TRBD1. The germline V gene encodes CDR1 SGHVS and CDR2 FQNEAQ. The CDR3 has 16 amino acids. The V segment lost 4 bases and the J segment 0 bases; nucleotides outside the gene matches: 4. For the CDR3, the DNA is TGTGCCAGCAGCTCGAGGACAGGGGGCACTAACTATGGCTACACCTTC. This translates into CASSSRTGGTNYGYTF.

DNA of the CDR3: TGTGCCAGCAGTGTAACAGGACCCCTCCACTTT. Protein sequence: CASSVTGPLHF. The J gene is TRBJ1-6, the V gene TRBV25-1; tentative D call: TRBD1 (5 bases). V lost 4 bases and J 12 bases, leaving 7 bases between the germline ends. The germline V gene has CDR1 MGHDK and CDR2 SYGVNS. The CDR3 is 11 residues long.

This chain joins TRBV19 and TRBJ1-1; D gene unclear. Trimming took off 0 bases at V and 1 base at J, with 6 bases between the two ends. There are 14 residues in the CDR3. The germline CDR1 and CDR2 sequences are LNHDA and SQIVND (reference sequence). CDR3 in amino acids: CASSIEDKNTEAFF. CDR3 sequence (DNA): TGTGCCAGTAGTATAGAAGACAAGAACACTGAAGCTTTCTTT. Full variable domain (rest looked up from reference TRBV19 and TRBJ1-1): DGGITQSPKYLFRKEGQNVTLSCEQNLNHDAMYWYRQDPGQGLRLIYYSQIVNDFQKGDIAEGYSVSREKKESFPLTVTSAQKNPTAFYLCASSIEDKNTEAFFGQGTRLTVV.

This clone was seen a single time. The CDR3 protein is CASSYRQGAEAFF. The CDR3 DNA is TGTGCCAGCAGTTACCGACAGGGCGCTGAAGCTTTCTTT. The chain links TRBV6-5 to TRBJ1-1, with TRBD1 matching over 7 bases. This CDR3 comprises 13 residues. Trimming took 2 bases from V and 6 from J; bases not matched to a gene: 3. Germline V gene lookup returns CDR1 MNHEY and CDR2 SVGAGI.

The rearrangement links TRBV25-1 to TRBJ1-2; no clear D gene. Trimming stripped 1 base from V and 6 bases from J, with 12 bases between. The CDR3 loop spans 14 amino acids. Germline CDR1 MGHDK, CDR2 SYGVNS. CDR3 region: CASSESGGRDGYTF. The CDR3 DNA is TGTGCCAGCAGTGAATCGGGAGGGCGGGATGGCTACACCTTC.

The chain is built from TRBV7-9 and TRBJ1-1, with 10 nucleotides matching TRBD1. The CDR3 runs to 14 residues. Trimming cost V 8 bases and J 1 base; bases outside gene matches: 4. In germline, CDR1 is SEHNR, CDR2 FQNEAQ (reference sequence). CDR3 DNA: TGTGCCAGCTTGAGGACAGGGGGGAACACTGAAGCTTTCTTT. This encodes CASLRTGGNTEAFF.

This clone appeared a few times. V and J are TRBV4-2 and TRBJ1-2, with TRBD1 identical over 9 bases. Germline CDR1 reads LGHNA; CDR2 reads YNFKEQ. The CDR3 consists of 16 residues. The V and J ends lost 4 bases and 3 bases, in that order; junction bases with no gene match: 9. CDR3 in amino acids: CASSPPLGQGHYGYTF. The CDR3 DNA is TGTGCCAGCAGCCCCCCCCTTGGACAGGGGCACTATGGCTACACCTTC.

The V gene is TRBV30, the J gene TRBJ1-2; the D is unclear. V dropped 3 bases and J dropped 5 bases, with 19 bases sitting between them. The CDR3 contains 15 residues. The germline V gene encodes CDR1 GTSNPN and CDR2 SVGIG (reference sequence). CDR3 DNA sequence: TGTGCCTGGAGATCTATGAGCGGGGAGAGGTATGGCTACACCTTC. Its protein product is CAWRSMSGERYGYTF.

The chain has TRBV2 and TRBJ1-2; the D is unclear. Trimming shortened V by 5 bases and J by 9 bases, and 13 bases separated the two germline ends. Germline lookup yields CDR1 SNHLY and CDR2 FYNNEI. The CDR3 totals 12 residues. CDR3 nucleotides: TGTGCCAGCAGTAACACAGAGCGGAGCTACACCTTC. Its translation: CASSNTERSYTF.

This clone was found once. This rearrangement joins TRBV6-5 to TRBJ2-7, with D perhaps TRBD2 (7 bases). The CDR3 sequence is 14 residues long. Germline V gene data show CDR1 as MNHEY and CDR2 as SVGAGI. Trimming pared 6 bases from V and 3 bases from J, leaving 15 bases between. The CDR3 loop is CASRRGEGRYEQYV. The CDR3 DNA reads as TGTGCCAGCAGGAGGGGGGAGGGGCGCTACGAGCAGTACGTC.

This sequence joins TRBV6-5 and TRBJ1-4; no clear D. Germline V gives CDR1 MNHEY, CDR2 SVGAGI. The V end was cut by 2 bases, the J end by 4 bases, with 5 bases between. The CDR3 loop spans 13 amino acids. DNA of the CDR3: TGTGCCAGCAGTTACCGAGATAATGAAAAACTGTTTTTT. This codes for CASSYRDNEKLFF.

This clone appeared a few times. This sequence joins TRBV7-9 and TRBJ1-2, with TRBD1 identical over 7 bases. The junction had 2 bases not matched to a gene; V was cut back by 1 base and J by 6 bases. CDR1 and CDR2 (germline): SEHNR, FQNEAQ (reference sequence). The CDR3 loop spans 13 amino acids. Written as DNA, the CDR3 is TGTGCCAGCAGCTTAGGACAGGGACATGGCTACACCTTC. Translating gives CASSLGQGHGYTF.

The chain joins TRBV19 to TRBJ2-2; perhaps TRBD2 as D (5 bases). Trimming stripped 11 bases from V and 0 bases from J, with 16 bases between. CDR1 and CDR2 from the germline V gene are LNHDA and SQIVND (reference sequence). This CDR3 has 15 amino acids. CDR3 nucleotide sequence: TGTGCCTGCACCGGACTTATATCGAACACCGGGGAGCTGTTTTTT. Residues: CACTGLISNTGELFF.

The chain links TRBV9 to TRBJ2-5, with D possibly TRBD1 on 6 matching bases. From germline, CDR1 is SGDLS and CDR2 YYNGEE. The ends were cut back, 3 bases at V and 0 bases at J, with 9 bases in the middle. The CDR3 is made up of 14 amino acids. In DNA, the CDR3 is TGTGCCAGCAGCGAAACAGGGAACCAAGAGACCCAGTACTTC. This gives the protein CASSETGNQETQYF.

This rearrangement joins TRBV4-2 to TRBJ1-5; 9 nucleotides line up with TRBD1. V dropped 2 bases and J dropped 7; count of bases not matched to a gene: 12. The length of the CDR3 is 17 residues. Germline V gene lookup returns CDR1 LGHNA and CDR2 YNFKEQ. CDR3 DNA sequence: TGTGCCAGCAGCCAACCGGGACAGGGAGCGCCAGGGCAGCCCCAGCATTTT. Protein: CASSQPGQGAPGQPQHF.

This clone was observed once. The chain couples TRBV25-1 to TRBJ1-2, with unresolved D. Trimming took off 3 bases at V and 6 bases at J, with 8 bases between the two ends. The CDR3 extends over 12 amino acids. The germline CDR1 and CDR2 sequences are MGHDK and SYGVNS. The CDR3 nucleotides are TGTGCCAGCAGTGACCTAGCTGATGGCTACACCTTC. It encodes CASSDLADGYTF.

The rearrangement uses TRBV11-2 and TRBJ2-1; weak D call: TRBD2 (7 bases). Trimming cost V 6 bases and J 4 bases, with 16 bases left between them. The CDR3 length is 15 residues. The germline V gene has CDR1 SGHAT and CDR2 FQNNGV. The CDR3 DNA sequence: TGTGCCAGCAGGGGGGGGCAGGCCTCTTACAATGAGCAGTTCTTC. As protein: CASRGGQASYNEQFF.

The rearrangement uses TRBV7-2 and TRBJ1-4; 8 bases are shared with TRBD1. The CDR3 runs 19 residues. Germline V CDR1 and CDR2: SGHTA, FQGNSA. V lost 2 bases, J lost 8 bases, and 19 bases stayed unmatched. The DNA of the CDR3 is TGTGCCAGCAGCTTAATGTTTGGCCAGGGGGCGATCCGGGGGGAAAAACTGTTTTTT. Translated, it gives CASSLMFGQGAIRGEKLFF.

The sample holds one count of this clone. The CDR3 DNA follows: TGTGCCAGTACTGGGGCAGGGGGGAATCAGCCCCAGCATTTT. Translating it yields CASTGAGGNQPQHF. The chain couples TRBV19 to TRBJ1-5; 7 bases are shared with TRBD1. Per germline, CDR1 LNHDA and CDR2 SQIVND (reference sequence). The CDR3 loop spans 14 amino acids. V was clipped by 7 bases and J by 4 bases; unmatched bases: 7.

V and J are TRBV2 and TRBJ1-6; a weak D match, TRBD1 (6 bases). V gave up 2 bases and J gave up 2 bases, with 13 bases separating them. Germline V gene lookup returns CDR1 SNHLY and CDR2 FYNNEI. The CDR3 has 17 amino acids. The DNA of the CDR3 is TGTGCCAGCAGTGAAAGGCGGGGGCCCACCTATAATTCACCCCTCCACTTT. As protein: CASSERRGPTYNSPLHF.

The rearrangement links TRBV30 to TRBJ2-5; 10 positions match TRBD1. J gave up 5 bases and V 2 bases, and 5 bases lay outside the gene matches. Germline CDR1 and CDR2: GTSNPN and SVGIG (reference sequence). The CDR3 spans 14 residues. The CDR3 is CAWSLGTGVETQYF. CDR3 DNA sequence: TGTGCCTGGAGTCTTGGGACAGGGGTGGAGACCCAGTACTTC.

The chain has TRBV28 and TRBJ1-1, with 8 bases fitting TRBD1. Trimming cost V 10 bases and J 0 bases; bases outside gene matches: 4. CDR3 size: 13 residues. Germline values: CDR1 MDHEN, CDR2 SYDVKM. The chain's CDR3 is CATRQGMNTEAFF. The DNA of the CDR3 is TGTGCCACCCGACAGGGGATGAACACTGAAGCTTTCTTT.

The CDR3 bases are TGTGCCAGCAGTGAAGTTGAGACAGACGCACAAGAGACCCAGTACTTC. As protein: CASSEVETDAQETQYF. The chain links TRBV6-1 to TRBJ2-5, with D maybe TRBD1 (5 bases). The V and J ends lost 1 base and 2 bases respectively, with 14 bases between them. This CDR3 spans 16 amino acids. Germline CDR1 MNHNS, CDR2 SASEGT.

The chain employs TRBV4-1 and TRBJ1-5; TRBD1 agrees at 7 bases. V shed 4 bases and J 7 bases; nucleotides not matched to a gene: 13. This CDR3 is 16 amino acids long. Per germline, CDR1 MGHRA and CDR2 YSYEKL. This CDR3 reads CASSPLTGIMEQPQHF. The CDR3 bases are TGCGCCAGCAGCCCCTTGACAGGGATCATGGAACAGCCCCAGCATTTT.

This clone was picked up one time. The rearrangement uses TRBV30 and TRBJ2-7, with 8 bases matching TRBD2. CDR3 length: 11 amino acids. Germline-derived CDR1 and CDR2 are GTSNPN and SVGIG (reference sequence). J lost 12 bases, V lost 1 base, and 5 bases had no gene match. The CDR3 DNA sequence: TGTGCCTGGAGTGGATTCGGGGGGGTGTACGTC. This sequence encodes CAWSGFGGVYV.

The J gene is TRBJ1-3, the V gene TRBV2, with no clear D. The CDR3 loop spans 15 amino acids. The V gene lost 5 bases and the J gene lost 0 bases, with 11 bases spanning the gap. Germline CDR1 and CDR2: SNHLY and FYNNEI. The chain's CDR3 is CASSPSSSSGNTIYF. The DNA for the CDR3 is TGTGCCAGCAGTCCGTCGTCCAGCTCTGGAAACACCATATATTTT. Supplemented by reference TRBV2 and TRBJ1-3, the full variable domain reads EPEVTQTPSHQVTQMGQEVILRCVPISNHLYFYWYRQILGQKVEFLVSFYNNEISEKSEIFDDQFSVERPDGSNFTLKIRSTKLEDSAMYFCASSPSSSSGNTIYFGEGSWLTVV.

The chain combines TRBV4-1 with TRBJ2-1; 7 nucleotides match TRBD1. Germline CDR1 is MGHRA and CDR2 is YSYEKL. CDR3 length: 18 amino acids. The V and J ends lost 3 bases and 0 bases, in that order; junction bases with no gene match: 11. This chain's CDR3 is CASSHPPTGTDSYNEQFF. In DNA, the CDR3 is TGCGCCAGCAGCCATCCCCCGACCGGGACAGACTCCTACAATGAGCAGTTCTTC.

This chain connects TRBV30 to TRBJ1-1; D gene uncertain. Germline CDR1 is GTSNPN and CDR2 is SVGIG (reference sequence). CDR3 length: 11 amino acids. Between the trimmed V and J ends, which lost 2 bases and 7 bases, there was a span of 8 bases. The DNA for the CDR3 is TGTGCCTGGAGTTGGGGAGATGAAGCTTTCTTT. This gives the protein CAWSWGDEAFF.

This chain links TRBV6-6 with TRBJ1-5; no clear D. In germline, CDR1 is MNHNY, CDR2 SVGAGI (reference sequence). This CDR3 is built from 14 residues. Trimming stripped 7 bases from V and 3 bases from J, with 13 bases between. CDR3 in amino acids: CASNPVRINQPQHF. The CDR3 coding sequence is TGTGCCAGCAACCCAGTGAGGATCAATCAGCCCCAGCATTTT.

This chain joins TRBV6-1 and TRBJ1-5; D unclear. This CDR3 region has 15 residues. Looked up from germline, CDR1 is MNHNS and CDR2 is SASEGT. Trimming removed 3 bases from V and 0 bases from J, with 9 bases in between. This CDR3 is CASSEHSYSNQPQHF. DNA of the CDR3: TGTGCCAGCAGTGAGCACAGTTATAGCAATCAGCCCCAGCATTTT.